The clone carrying this T cell receptor beta chain was recorded at least ten times. With 5 bases removed from V and 5 bases from J, the gap between germline ends came to 19 bases. The CDR3 extends over 15 amino acids. Germline CDR1 reads SGHTA; CDR2 reads FQGTGA. The sample comes from a study of Graves' ophthalmopathy and Graves' hyperthyroidism. RNA served as the template for amplifying TCR beta CDR3 regions. HTBI-primed first-round RT-PCR preceded second-round multiplex PCR. MiXCR, applied by TCRdb to the multiplex PCR reads, yields one record per CDR3 protein. Of 680,000 or so distinct CDR3 sequences listed, about a fifth were seen once; the top ten hold more than 5.5%.

The sample consisted of peripheral blood. This receptor was obtained from a woman younger than 35 with stable Graves' hyperthyroidism. Some clones in this sample may be carry-over from other donors' samples. The chain couples TRBV7-3 to TRBJ2-7; a weak D match, TRBD2 (6 bases). The CDR3 loop reads CASSMGTLLRDEQYF. The CDR3 region has the DNA TGTGCCAGCAGCATGGGGACTCTCCTACGGGACGAGCAGTACTTC.